Following are 27 T cell receptor beta chains from one sample sequenced in a study of neurological immune-mediated disorders. TCRdb re-derived calls from the 5' RACE reads in MiXCR, one entry per CDR3 protein. The sample carries 120,000 or so distinct CDR3 sequences, about 3.2% recorded once. Sequenced sample: PBMCs. These receptors came from a woman between 25 and 40 years old with multiple sclerosis.

The gene calls are TRBV5-1 and TRBJ2-1; possible D gene TRBD1, 6 bases. With 3 bases removed from V and 4 bases from J, the gap between germline ends came to 11 bases. The CDR3 spans 14 residues. Germline V gives CDR1 SGHRS, CDR2 YFSETQ. DNA of the CDR3: TGCGCCAGCAGCTCAGGGGACCTATACAATGAGCAGTTCTTC. The encoded protein is CASSSGDLYNEQFF.

This clonotype was seen ten or more times. V is TRBV6-5 and J is TRBJ2-1; the D call may be TRBD1 or TRBD2 (7 bases each). V was trimmed by 6 bases and J by 4 bases, leaving 13 bases between them. The CDR3 sequence is 14 residues long. CDR1 and CDR2 from the germline V gene are MNHEY and SVGAGI. Here the CDR3 DNA reads TGTGCCAGCAGACCAGGGGGGGGGTACAATGAGCAGTTCTTC. Its protein is CASRPGGGYNEQFF.

At least ten counts were recorded for this clonotype. This sequence joins TRBV7-9 and TRBJ2-5; D is unclear. The germline gives CDR1 SEHNR, CDR2 FQNEAQ (reference sequence). This CDR3 is built from 13 residues. Trimming took 2 bases from V and 0 from J, leaving 4 bases between them. CDR3 in amino acids: CASSLSHQETQYF. The DNA of the CDR3 is TGTGCCAGCAGCTTATCCCACCAAGAGACCCAGTACTTC.

This clonotype was seen ten or more times. The genes are TRBV20-1 and TRBJ2-3, with TRBD1 matching 9 bases. Germline V gives CDR1 DFQATT, CDR2 SNEGSKA (reference sequence). With 1 base clipped from V and 7 bases from J, the junction kept 6 bases outside the gene matches. The CDR3 contains 14 residues. DNA for the CDR3: TGCAGTGCTAGAGTACAGGGGGCGTCTTATACGCAGTATTTT. Its translation is CSARVQGASYTQYF.

This clonotype showed up many times. The chain couples TRBV4-3 to TRBJ2-1; 7 bases fit TRBD1. Trimming took 0 bases from V and 2 from J; bases not matched to a gene: 4. This CDR3 contains 16 residues. Germline CDR1 and CDR2: LGHNA and YSLEER. CDR3 sequence (DNA): TGCGCCAGCAGCCAAGAAAGGGGGCCCCCCTACAATGAGCAGTTCTTC. Translated: CASSQERGPPYNEQFF.

In this sample, this clonotype turned up many times. This chain joins TRBV27 and TRBJ2-3; D remains ambiguous. The V gene lost 10 bases and the J gene lost 1 base, with 12 bases spanning the gap. Germline CDR1 reads MNHEY; CDR2 reads SMNVEV (reference sequence). The length of the CDR3 is 13 residues. CDR3 sequence reads: CATSLVGTDTQYF. The CDR3 DNA is TGTGCCACCAGCTTGGTGGGCACAGATACGCAGTATTTT.

The sample holds many counts of this clonotype. The chain couples TRBV20-1 to TRBJ2-5, with 7 bases matching TRBD1. Trimming removed 5 bases from V and 3 bases from J; junction bases left unmatched: 6. Germline lookup yields CDR1 DFQATT and CDR2 SNEGSKA (reference sequence). The CDR3 loop spans 13 amino acids. The CDR3 sequence: CSAPDRAEETQYF. CDR3 in DNA: TGCAGTGCTCCCGACAGGGCCGAAGAGACCCAGTACTTC.

This clonotype was detected only a few times. Written as DNA, the CDR3 is TGTGCCAGCAGCTCGACGGGACGCCCCCGAAGCACAGATACGCAGTATTTT. It translates to CASSSTGRPRSTDTQYF. The V gene is TRBV5-6, the J gene TRBJ2-3; D is tentatively TRBD1 or TRBD2 (5 bases each). This CDR3 is 17 amino acids long. Between the trimmed V and J ends, which lost 3 bases and 0 bases, there was a span of 17 bases. Germline values: CDR1 SGHDT, CDR2 YYEEEE.

This clonotype occurred many times. The gene calls are TRBV29-1 and TRBJ2-3; D possibly corresponds to TRBD2 (6 bases). Per germline, CDR1 SQVTM and CDR2 ANQGSEA. CDR3 length: 10 residues. With 3 bases removed from V and 8 bases from J, the gap between germline ends came to 6 bases. CDR3 DNA: TGCAGCGTTGACGGGGGTACGCAGTATTTT. Amino acids: CSVDGGTQYF.

This clonotype has a count of ten or more. The chain recombines TRBV19 with TRBJ2-1; D unresolved. Trimming removed 4 bases at V and 0 bases at J, with 10 bases between. There are 15 residues in the CDR3. Germline CDR1 reads LNHDA; CDR2 reads SQIVND (reference sequence). CDR3 protein: CASSTFDSSYNEQFF. The CDR3 nucleotides are TGTGCCAGTAGTACGTTCGATAGCTCCTACAATGAGCAGTTCTTC.

This clonotype appeared many times. The rearrangement joins TRBV5-1 to TRBJ2-1; D may match TRBD1 or TRBD2 (5 bases each). The germline V gene has CDR1 SGHRS and CDR2 YFSETQ. Trimming removed 4 bases from V and 8 bases from J, with 19 bases in between. The CDR3 length is 15 residues. The CDR3 region is CASSAPPAGSDEQFF. CDR3 bases: TGCGCCAGCAGCGCCCCACCGGCAGGGAGCGATGAGCAGTTCTTC. The full variable domain, completed using reference TRBV5-1 and TRBJ2-1, is KAGVTQTPRYLIKTRGQQVTLSCSPISGHRSVSWYQQTPGQGLQFLFEYFSETQRNKGNFPGRFSGRQFSNSRSEMNVSTLELGDSALYLCASSAPPAGSDEQFFGPGTRLTVL.

This clonotype occurred many times. CDR3 DNA sequence: TGTGCCAGCAGCTCCTCGCAAATAGTAGGCTATGGCTACACCTTC. Translated: CASSSSQIVGYGYTF. The chain has TRBV12-3 or TRBV12-4 and TRBJ1-2; D gene uncertain. V lost 6 bases and J lost 4, with 18 bases in between. The CDR3 consists of 15 residues.

This clonotype was observed at least ten times. V usage is TRBV10-3 and J usage is TRBJ2-3; 7 positions agree with TRBD1. This CDR3 spans 13 amino acids. V was pared by 6 bases and J by 1 base, with 1 base of the junction left unmatched. In germline, CDR1 is ENHRY, CDR2 SYGVKD. For the CDR3, the DNA is TGTGCCATCAGGGGGACAGGCACAGATACGCAGTATTTT. Translating it yields CAIRGTGTDTQYF.

This clonotype was picked up many times. The V gene is TRBV4-3, the J gene TRBJ2-1; 10 nucleotides align to TRBD1. With 5 bases clipped from V and 4 bases from J, the junction kept 5 bases outside the gene matches. In germline, CDR1 is LGHNA, CDR2 YSLEER. The CDR3 runs 15 residues. The CDR3 reads CASSAWTGGYNEQFF. CDR3 coding DNA: TGCGCCAGCAGCGCCTGGACAGGGGGGTACAATGAGCAGTTCTTC.

This clonotype was seen ten or more times. V usage is TRBV7-2 and J usage is TRBJ2-7; D unresolved. This CDR3 has 15 residues. The V and J ends lost 2 bases and 2 bases respectively, with 13 bases between them. Germline V gene sequence: CDR1 SGHTA, CDR2 FQGNSA. As DNA, the CDR3 is TGTGCCAGCAGCTTACGTGGATCCAGGCCCTACGAGCAGTACTTC. Translation: CASSLRGSRPYEQYF.

This clonotype was seen repeatedly, ten times or more. The CDR3 nucleotides are TGTGCCAGCAGAGGACAGGGTGACACTGAAGCTTTCTTT. This gives the protein CASRGQGDTEAFF. The chain is built from TRBV12-3 or TRBV12-4 and TRBJ1-1; TRBD1 agrees at 8 bases. The CDR3 covers 13 residues. V lost 6 bases, J lost 3 bases, and 3 bases stayed unmatched.

This clonotype was detected many times. The CDR3 reads CASSLARAGTGELFF. The CDR3 bases are TGCGCCAGCAGCTTGGCCAGGGCAGGGACCGGGGAGCTGTTTTTT. This chain links TRBV5-1 with TRBJ2-2; D possibly corresponds to TRBD1 (5 bases). Trimming took off 0 bases at V and 5 bases at J, with 11 bases between the two ends. The CDR3 runs to 15 residues. In germline, CDR1 is SGHRS, CDR2 YFSETQ.

The sample holds a few counts of this clonotype. A clone one base away is much larger, so this may be a read error. The chain has TRBV6-2 or TRBV6-3 and TRBJ2-1; D is undetermined. CDR1 is MNHEY and CDR2 is SVGEGT in the germline V gene. The CDR3 runs 11 residues. The CDR3 DNA sequence: TGTGACAGCAGTCCTGCCGCTCAGCAGTTCTTC. Encoded protein: CDSSPAAQQFF.

This clonotype has ten or more counts. This chain uses TRBV7-2 with TRBJ1-4, with TRBD1 matching 7 bases. Germline loops: CDR1 SGHTA, CDR2 FQGNSA. Losses at the gene ends were 5 bases for V and 7 bases for J; bases not matched to a gene: 13. The CDR3 totals 16 residues. CDR3 sequence: CASSPRTGWSPEKLFF. The CDR3 DNA reads as TGTGCCAGCAGCCCGCGGACAGGTTGGAGTCCTGAAAAACTGTTTTTT.

In its sample, this clonotype was seen many times. The rearrangement uses TRBV5-6 and TRBJ2-3, with D uncertain. This CDR3 has 12 residues. Per germline, CDR1 SGHDT and CDR2 YYEEEE. The V end was cut by 7 bases, the J end by 8 bases, with 14 bases between. DNA of the CDR3: TGTGCCAGCGGCATAACAATCGGTACGCAGTATTTT. Translation: CASGITIGTQYF.

Ten or more counts support this clonotype. The chain employs TRBV5-1 and TRBJ2-1; TRBD1 matches at 8 bases. V gave up 7 bases and J gave up 10 bases; unmatched junction bases: 4. Germline V gene lookup returns CDR1 SGHRS and CDR2 YFSETQ. The CDR3 spans 11 residues. As DNA, the CDR3 is TGCGCCAGCGGACAGGGTGGGGAGCAGTTCTTC. Its translation: CASGQGGEQFF.

This clonotype was found many times. This chain links TRBV15 with TRBJ1-1; no clear D. V lost 1 base, J lost 4 bases, and 16 bases lay in between. The CDR3 sequence is 16 residues long. CDR1 and CDR2 from the germline V gene are LNHNV and YYDKDF (reference sequence). The CDR3 sequence is CATSRAFLGNSTEAFF. The CDR3 region has the DNA TGTGCCACCAGCAGAGCCTTTCTTGGAAATAGCACTGAAGCTTTCTTT.

This clonotype came up many times. The rearrangement uses TRBV18 and TRBJ2-7; weak D call: TRBD2 (5 bases). The V end lost 3 bases, the J end lost 0 bases, and 12 bases lay between the germline ends. The germline gives CDR1 KGHSH, CDR2 LQKENI. This CDR3 spans 15 amino acids. CDR3 sequence reads: CASSPPRGSSYEQYF. The DNA for the CDR3 is TGTGCCAGCTCACCGCCACGAGGGAGCTCCTACGAGCAGTACTTC.

This clonotype was observed at least ten times. The chain uses TRBV20-1 and TRBJ2-1; 12 bases align to TRBD2. The germline CDR1 and CDR2 sequences are DFQATT and SNEGSKA (reference sequence). The CDR3 sequence is 17 residues long. J gave up 4 bases and V 3 bases, and 10 bases lay outside the gene matches. The CDR3 DNA reads as TGCAGTGCTAGGGGATCCAACGGACTAGCGGGGTACAATGAGCAGTTCTTC. As protein: CSARGSNGLAGYNEQFF.

Within the sample, this clonotype is medium-sized (0.01 to 0.1%). The chain recombines TRBV5-1 with TRBJ1-4; the D is unclear. The CDR3 loop spans 14 amino acids. Trimming removed 7 bases at V and 8 bases at J, with 18 bases between. Germline V lookup: CDR1 SGHRS, CDR2 YFSETQ. This CDR3 is CASAQGMGDEKLFF. CDR3 nucleotides: TGCGCCAGCGCGCAAGGGATGGGAGACGAAAAACTGTTTTTT.

This clonotype was recorded at least ten times. The chain couples TRBV5-1 to TRBJ1-1, with 8 nucleotides matching TRBD1. CDR3 size: 14 residues. V was pared by 7 bases and J by 5 bases, with 10 bases of the junction left unmatched. Germline CDR1 and CDR2: SGHRS and YFSETQ. CDR3 region: CASWGDRGRTEAFF. Here the CDR3 DNA reads TGCGCCAGCTGGGGAGACAGGGGACGGACTGAAGCTTTCTTT.

The sample holds many counts of this clonotype. This chain connects TRBV14 to TRBJ1-1; D is undetermined. This CDR3 contains 15 residues. Germline V CDR1 and CDR2: SGHDN, FVKESK. Trimming stripped 0 bases from V and 1 base from J, with 9 bases between. CDR3 coding DNA: TGTGCCAGCAGCCAAGATGCCAGACAGAACACTGAAGCTTTCTTT. This sequence encodes CASSQDARQNTEAFF.